What follows is one TCR beta chain and its context. Its antigen is undetermined. The germline CDR1 and CDR2 sequences are SGHNT and YYREEE (reference sequence). With V trimmed by 4 bases and J by 7 bases, 11 bases remained unmatched. CDR3 size: 16 residues. Individual cDNA molecules (in the library) carried attached unique molecular identifiers. TCRdb reanalysed the RACE reads using MiXCR and keeps one entry per CDR3 protein. The sample records over 55,000 distinct CDR3 sequences, 9.5% to 10% being singletons. Time point noted: pre-sensitization, week 0. Treatment in this sample: therapeutic diphenylcyclopropenone sensitization with weekly scalp DPC. Alopecia patients, 18 to 70 years old and DPC-suitable, served as donors. These data come from a study of human T cells and chemical hapten exposure. Study-level results: The study found that DPC sensitization did not change TCRs above 1 in 1000 frequency.

The clonotype originates from a man in his forties with alopecia areata. Some clones in this sample may be carry-over from other donors' samples. The J gene is TRBJ2-1, the V gene TRBV5-4; TRBD2 agrees at 10 bases. The material sequenced was whole blood, taken in connection with sensitization to the hapten diphenylcyclopropenone (DPC). CDR3 protein: CASSAGTSVHLNEQFF. CDR3 DNA sequence: TGTGCCAGCAGCGCAGGGACTAGCGTACACCTTAATGAGCAGTTCTTC.